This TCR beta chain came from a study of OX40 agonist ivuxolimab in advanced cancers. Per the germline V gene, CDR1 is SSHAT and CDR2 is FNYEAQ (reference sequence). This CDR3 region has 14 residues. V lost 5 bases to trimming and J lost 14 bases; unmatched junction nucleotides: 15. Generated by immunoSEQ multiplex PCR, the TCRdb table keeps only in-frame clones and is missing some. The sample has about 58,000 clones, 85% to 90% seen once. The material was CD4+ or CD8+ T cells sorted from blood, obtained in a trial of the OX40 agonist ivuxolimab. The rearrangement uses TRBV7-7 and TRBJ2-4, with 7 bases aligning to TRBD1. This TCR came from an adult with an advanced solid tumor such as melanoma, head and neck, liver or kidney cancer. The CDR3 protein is CASSPVFGSDRKYF. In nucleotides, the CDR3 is TGTGCCAGCAGCCCTGTATTCGGCTCGGACAGGAAGTACTTC.